The 20 T cell receptor beta chains presented below share a single source sample, sequenced in a study of blood T cell repertoires in COVID-19 (dated by TCRdb to 2018 to 2020). Libraries were built with the immunoSEQ multiplex PCR assay. Sourced from immuneACCESS, this table was stored by TCRdb with only in-frame sequences that have V and J called. A share of the clones is absent; for the studies checked, an unresolved V gene accounts for under half, and the remainder has no known explanation. Present in this sample are over 110,000 clones, approximately 88% of which were seen just once. Roughly 28% of the sample is taken by the ten largest. Sequenced material: peripheral blood. The receptors here all came from a human donor in a cohort sampled during active COVID-19.

In this sample, this clone turned up once. The J gene is TRBJ1-2, the V gene TRBV10-3; 7 nucleotides align to TRBD1. V shed 0 bases and J 1 base; nucleotides not matched to a gene: 5. The CDR3 has 16 amino acids. CDR1 and CDR2 from the germline V gene are ENHRY and SYGVKD. CDR3 amino acids: CAISESWTGHNYGYTF. The CDR3 bases are TGTGCCATCAGTGAGTCGTGGACAGGCCATAACTATGGCTACACCTTC.

This clone has more than one count but fewer than ten. The gene calls are TRBV4-3 and TRBJ1-6; no clear D. Trimming took 0 bases from V and 0 from J, leaving 3 bases between them. Germline V gene sequence: CDR1 LGHNA, CDR2 YSLEER. CDR3 length equals 15 residues. CDR3 nucleotide sequence: TGCGCCAGCAGCCAAGACAGCTCCTATAATTCACCCCTCCACTTT. Residues: CASSQDSSYNSPLHF.

This clone was recorded a few times. The gene calls are TRBV30 and TRBJ1-5, with D perhaps matching TRBD1 (6 bases). CDR3 length: 14 residues. Per germline, CDR1 GTSNPN and CDR2 SVGIG (reference sequence). The V end lost 2 bases, the J end lost 3 bases, and 11 bases lay between the germline ends. The CDR3 coding sequence is TGTGCCTGGAGTCCGGGGGGGGCCAATCAGCCCCAGCATTTT. Protein product: CAWSPGGANQPQHF. Supplemented by reference TRBV30 and TRBJ1-5, the full variable domain reads SQTIHQWPATLVQPVGSPLSLECTVEGTSNPNLYWYRQAAGRGLQLLFYSVGIGQISSEVPQNLSASRPQDRQFILSSKKLLLSDSGFYLCAWSPGGANQPQHFGDGTRLSIL.

The V call is TRBV5-1, the J call TRBJ1-3; a weak D match, TRBD1 (6 bases). CDR3 size: 14 residues. Per germline, CDR1 SGHRS and CDR2 YFSETQ. Trimming left V 5 bases short and J 4 bases short, with 13 bases between. The CDR3 DNA follows: TGCGCCAGCAGTCAGGGGTCGGGAGGAAACACCATATATTTT. Translating gives CASSQGSGGNTIYF.

The V and J genes are TRBV2 and TRBJ1-1; D unclear. The CDR3 is 13 amino acids. Per germline, CDR1 SNHLY and CDR2 FYNNEI. V dropped 6 bases and J dropped 1 base, with 9 bases sitting between them. The CDR3 DNA reads TGTGCCAGCAGATTTCTAGGGAACACTGAAGCTTTCTTT. Its translation is CASRFLGNTEAFF.

The chain combines TRBV6-5 with TRBJ2-7; D not certain. Deletions cut 8 bases from V and 1 base from J, with 12 bases between. This CDR3 is built from 13 residues. Germline-derived CDR1 and CDR2 are MNHEY and SVGAGI. This CDR3 reads CASAPSRSYEQYF. For the CDR3, the DNA is TGTGCCAGCGCACCTAGTAGATCCTACGAGCAGTACTTC.

This clone was seen just once. The gene calls are TRBV14 and TRBJ2-7; D may be TRBD1 (6 bases). Germline CDR1 reads SGHDN; CDR2 reads FVKESK. The ends were cut back, 4 bases at V and 4 bases at J, with 8 bases in the middle. The CDR3 is made up of 12 amino acids. The CDR3 DNA is TGTGCCAGCAGCCCCAGGGGTTACGAGCAGTACTTC. Translating it yields CASSPRGYEQYF.

The chain has TRBV27 and TRBJ1-6; D not resolved. Germline V lookup: CDR1 MNHEY, CDR2 SMNVEV (reference sequence). This CDR3 region has 12 residues. The V gene lost 5 bases and the J gene lost 6 bases, with 5 bases spanning the gap. The CDR3 DNA sequence: TGTGCCAGCAGTCCCGTTAATTCACCCCTCCACTTT. As protein: CASSPVNSPLHF.

This chain joins TRBV20-1 and TRBJ2-3; D is unclear. The V end was cut by 4 bases, the J end by 2 bases, with 4 bases between. Germline lookup yields CDR1 DFQATT and CDR2 SNEGSKA (reference sequence). This CDR3 region has 11 residues. CDR3 DNA sequence: TGCAGTGCTACTAACACAGATACGCAGTATTTT. This translates into CSATNTDTQYF.

This clone was recorded once. The chain recombines TRBV7-9 with TRBJ1-2, with no clear D. Per the germline V gene, CDR1 is SEHNR and CDR2 is FQNEAQ (reference sequence). Trimming cost V 4 bases and J 8 bases, with 8 bases left between them. This CDR3 is built from 11 residues. The CDR3 loop reads CASSSLYGYTF. CDR3 nucleotides: TGTGCCAGCAGCTCCCTCTACGGCTACACCTTC. Full variable domain (missing parts from reference TRBV7-9 and TRBJ1-2): DTGVSQNPRHKITKRGQNVTFRCDPISEHNRLYWYRQTLGQGPEFLTYFQNEAQLEKSRLLSDRFSAERPKGSFSTLEIQRTEQGDSAMYLCASSSLYGYTFGSGTRLTVV.

This rearrangement joins TRBV7-2 to TRBJ2-5; 12 nucleotides agree with TRBD2. The germline V gene has CDR1 SGHTA and CDR2 FQGNSA. The V and J ends lost 3 bases and 5 bases, in that order; junction bases with no gene match: 10. This CDR3 comprises 17 residues. The CDR3: CASSLGLAGGLLETQYF. The CDR3 nucleotides are TGTGCCAGCAGCTTGGGGCTAGCGGGGGGGCTGTTGGAGACCCAGTACTTC.

The chain is built from TRBV10-3 and TRBJ1-5; 7 positions agree with TRBD1. The germline CDR1 and CDR2 sequences are ENHRY and SYGVKD. This CDR3 has 15 amino acids. The trim removed 2 bases at V and 1 base at J, leaving 2 bases unmatched. The CDR3 DNA sequence: TGTGCCATCAGTGAGACACAGGGGAGCAATCAGCCCCAGCATTTT. Protein sequence: CAISETQGSNQPQHF.

The table lists this clone with a count of one. The V and J genes are TRBV7-3 and TRBJ1-1; TRBD1 aligns across 9 bases. Germline CDR1 and CDR2: SGHTA and FQGTGA. The CDR3 covers 13 residues. The V gene end was trimmed by 5 bases and the J gene end by 5 bases; junction bases not matched to a gene: 3. CDR3 residues: CASSPGTGTEAFF. For the CDR3, the DNA is TGTGCCAGCAGCCCCGGGACAGGGACTGAAGCTTTCTTT.

This chain links TRBV10-3 with TRBJ2-7, with 9 bases matching TRBD1. The CDR3 is 13 residues long. CDR1 ENHRY and CDR2 SYGVKD come from the germline V gene. V lost 7 bases, J lost 5 bases, and 6 bases stayed unmatched. The CDR3 nucleotides are TGTGCCATCACCGTCGACAGGGGGGACGAGCAGTACTTC. It translates to CAITVDRGDEQYF.

The chain links TRBV27 to TRBJ1-1; possibly TRBD1 for D (6 bases). The germline gives CDR1 MNHEY, CDR2 SMNVEV (reference sequence). Trimming pared 0 bases from V and 7 bases from J, leaving 15 bases between. CDR3 size: 15 residues. The CDR3 reads CASSLSRGQTIEAFF. CDR3 nucleotide sequence: TGTGCCAGCAGTTTATCGCGCGGACAGACCATTGAAGCTTTCTTT.

The rearrangement uses TRBV10-3 and TRBJ1-1; 9 bases fit TRBD1. Trimming at V came to 6 bases and at J to 5 bases, leaving 7 bases not matched to a gene. This CDR3 has 14 amino acids. Germline CDR1 reads ENHRY; CDR2 reads SYGVKD. DNA of the CDR3: TGTGCCATCAGGATGTTACAGGGGGCTACTGAAGCTTTCTTT. Amino acids: CAIRMLQGATEAFF.

This clone was found once. The V gene is TRBV27, the J gene TRBJ2-7, with 7 bases identical to TRBD1. The ends lost 8 bases at V and 2 bases at J; junction bases unmatched: 3. The CDR3 covers 12 residues. The V gene's germline CDR1 is MNHEY and CDR2 SMNVEV (reference sequence). CDR3 DNA sequence: TGTGCCAGCCGAGGGGGCGCCTACGAGCAGTACTTC. This translates into CASRGGAYEQYF.

This clone was seen just once. The CDR3 here is CASSSLVKGNQPQHF. CDR3 coding DNA: TGTGCCAGCAGTTCTTTAGTAAAAGGCAATCAGCCCCAGCATTTT. The gene calls are TRBV27 and TRBJ1-5, with D unclear. The germline CDR1 and CDR2 sequences are MNHEY and SMNVEV (reference sequence). V was pared by 4 bases and J by 2 bases, with 12 bases between. The CDR3 totals 15 residues.

V gene TRBV4-1 combines with J gene TRBJ1-4, with TRBD1 matching over 7 bases. The V and J ends lost 1 base and 9 bases, in that order; junction bases with no gene match: 11. CDR1 and CDR2 from the germline V gene are MGHRA and YSYEKL. The CDR3 runs 16 residues. CDR3 amino acids: CASSQASDRQEKKLFF. The CDR3 DNA sequence: TGCGCCAGCAGCCAAGCCTCGGACAGGCAAGAAAAAAAACTGTTTTTT.

Only one count was recorded for this clone. V and J are TRBV5-1 and TRBJ2-4; 8 bases are a match to TRBD2. In germline, CDR1 is SGHRS, CDR2 YFSETQ. The CDR3 contains 14 residues. V trimming: 6 bases; J trimming: 2 bases; junction bases outside the gene matches: 4. CDR3 nucleotide sequence: TGCGCCAGCACCTCGGGGGGGACCAAAAACATTCAGTACTTC. Protein product: CASTSGGTKNIQYF.